This T cell receptor (beta chain) was sequenced during a study of OX40 agonist ivuxolimab in advanced cancers. Sequencing used immunoSEQ multiplex PCR; TCRdb keeps in-frame clones, though not all of them. Among approximately 61,000 clones listed, about 89% were seen once. Germline CDR1 is SGHVS and CDR2 is FQNEAQ. The CDR3 is 14 amino acids. With 3 bases removed from V and 6 bases from J, the gap between germline ends came to 15 bases. This receptor was obtained from an adult with an advanced solid tumor such as melanoma, head and neck, liver or kidney cancer. Sequencing used CD4+ or CD8+ T cells sorted from blood, obtained in a trial of the OX40 agonist ivuxolimab. V and J are TRBV7-8 and TRBJ2-7; D is uncertain. CDR3 DNA: TGTGCCAGCAGCTTTAGCCCCCAAAGTAGCGAGCAGTACTTC. Its protein is CASSFSPQSSEQYF.